The rows below give T cell receptor beta chains drawn from one sample of a study of siplizumab effects on memory and regulatory T cells. Profiled with immunoSEQ multiplex PCR; TCRdb holds only in-frame clones, not every one. Among about 100,000 clones, about 90% were seen once, and the ten largest hold 0.15%. Sequencing used CD4+ T cells sorted from blood. Every receptor here comes from a human donor in good health. Each CDR3 is given with its conserved first and last residue. The order of the fields is J gene, V gene, CDR3 length, clone size, D gene, CDR3 protein, CDR3 DNA. D genes are given only for firm matches. The size field is filled for only some rows; it gives once, few, many or a size class.

TRBJ2-7	TRBV5-1	15	.	TRBD1	CASSLTGALSYEQYF	TGCGCCAGCAGCCTAACAGGGGCCCTCTCCTACGAGCAGTACTTC
TRBJ1-1	TRBV18	13	.	.	CASSPGTLVRAFF	TGTGCCAGCTCACCAGGGACTTTGGTACGTGCTTTCTTT
TRBJ1-1	TRBV6-6	12	few	.	CASGWAGTEAFF	TGTGCCAGCGGGTGGGCAGGCACTGAAGCTTTCTTT
TRBJ2-5	TRBV14	15	.	TRBD1	CASSLLGRGQETQYF	TGTGCCAGCAGCCTCCTTGGCAGGGGGCAAGAGACCCAGTACTTC
TRBJ1-6	TRBV6-5	13	.	TRBD1	CASSLSGGIPLHF	TGTGCCAGCAGTCTATCAGGGGGTATTCCCCTCCACTTT
TRBJ1-5	TRBV19	15	.	TRBD1	CASRTGTGVLQPQHF	TGTGCCAGTAGGACCGGGACAGGGGTTTTGCAGCCCCAGCATTTT
TRBJ2-6	TRBV29-1	12	.	.	CSVEAGANVLTF	TGCAGCGTTGAAGCTGGGGCCAACGTCCTGACTTTC
TRBJ1-1	TRBV14	15	.	.	CASSQSWRGTPEAFF	TGTGCCAGCAGCCAAAGCTGGAGAGGGACGCCTGAAGCTTTCTTT
TRBJ2-4	TRBV7-2	15	.	.	CASSLALDGGNIQYF	TGTGCCAGCAGCTTAGCCCTCGACGGGGGAAACATTCAGTACTTC
TRBJ1-4	TRBV21-1	15	.	.	CASSKAALRVEKLFF	TGTGCCAGCAGCAAAGCCGCCCTGAGGGTCGAAAAACTGTTTTTT
TRBJ1-5	TRBV6-1	15	few	.	CASSQEGVLVEPQHF	TGTGCCAGCAGTCAAGAGGGAGTGCTGGTTGAGCCCCAGCATTTT
TRBJ2-5	TRBV5-1	13	.	TRBD1	CASSDRGGETQYF	TGCGCCAGCAGCGACAGGGGGGGCGAGACCCAGTACTTC
TRBJ1-1	TRBV14	15	.	TRBD1	CASSTTGGRGTEAFF	TGTGCCAGCAGCACCACAGGGGGCAGGGGCACTGAAGCTTTCTTT
TRBJ1-6	TRBV6-6	14	.	TRBD1	CASSRQGDNSPLHF	TGTGCCAGCAGCCGACAGGGCGATAATTCACCCCTCCACTTT
TRBJ1-4	TRBV11-1	13	.	.	CASSLEPNEKLFF	TGTGCCAGCAGCCTAGAACCGAATGAAAAACTGTTTTTT
TRBJ2-4	TRBV19	16	.	.	CASSTRQGGAKNIQYF	TGTGCCAGTAGTACCAGACAGGGAGGTGCCAAAAACATTCAGTACTTC
TRBJ1-5	TRBV5-8	12	.	.	CASSQRGGPQHF	TGTGCCAGCAGCCAACGCGGGGGGCCCCAGCATTTT
TRBJ2-3	TRBV18	15	once	.	CASSPPEARADTQYF	TGTGCCAGCTCACCACCCGAGGCGCGCGCAGATACGCAGTATTTT
TRBJ2-1	TRBV5-8	18	.	TRBD2	CASSLEGTSGGHYNEQFF	TGTGCCAGCAGCTTGGAGGGGACTAGCGGGGGGCACTACAATGAGCAGTTCTTC
TRBJ2-7	TRBV14	19	.	TRBD1	CASSRIGQGRREGTYEQYF	TGTGCCAGCAGCCGAATAGGACAGGGTAGAAGAGAAGGGACCTACGAGCAGTACTTC
TRBJ2-2	TRBV28	15	.	.	CASNLGGRNTGELFF	TGTGCCAGCAACCTCGGGGGGCGAAACACCGGGGAGCTGTTTTTT
TRBJ2-5	TRBV5-1	14	.	TRBD2	CASSPAGGRETQYF	TGCGCCAGCAGCCCAGCGGGGGGGCGGGAGACCCAGTACTTC
TRBJ1-6	TRBV27	15	.	.	CASSLGQFVDSPLHF	TGTGCCAGCAGTTTAGGACAGTTTGTTGATTCACCCCTCCACTTT
TRBJ2-2	TRBV4-1	16	.	.	CASSLIPGPYTGELFF	TGCGCCAGCAGCCTCATCCCGGGACCCTACACCGGGGAGCTGTTTTTT
TRBJ2-7	TRBV2	14	.	TRBD1	CASTRGQGAGEQYF	TGTGCCAGCACCCGGGGACAGGGGGCGGGCGAGCAGTACTTC
TRBJ2-7	TRBV18	14	once	.	CASSPSVYFYEQYF	TGTGCCAGCTCACCATCGGTGTACTTCTACGAGCAGTACTTC
TRBJ1-5	TRBV28	14	.	.	CASILGGGNQPQHF	TGTGCCAGCATCTTAGGGGGAGGCAATCAGCCCCAGCATTTT
TRBJ2-2	TRBV28	12	.	.	CASRLPRGELFF	TGTGCCAGCAGATTACCGAGGGGGGAGCTGTTTTTT
TRBJ1-3	TRBV7-6	15	.	TRBD1	CASSIGQGAGNTIYF	TGTGCCAGCAGCATAGGACAGGGCGCTGGAAACACCATATATTTT
TRBJ2-5	TRBV9	14	.	.	CASSEPTFQETQYF	TGTGCCAGCAGCGAACCGACATTCCAAGAGACCCAGTACTTC
TRBJ1-2	TRBV5-1	15	.	.	CASRFTLAQAYGYTF	TGCGCCAGCAGGTTCACATTGGCACAGGCCTATGGCTACACCTTC
TRBJ1-1	TRBV18	14	.	.	CASSPGGLDTEAFF	TGTGCCAGCTCACCAGGGGGTTTGGACACTGAAGCTTTCTTT
TRBJ2-2	TRBV9	17	.	TRBD1	CASSAGSRGKGLGELFF	TGTGCCAGCAGCGCGGGCTCCAGGGGGAAGGGCTTAGGGGAGCTGTTTTTT
TRBJ2-2	TRBV2	14	.	.	CASRDSLRTGELFF	TGTGCCAGCAGGGACAGCCTCCGGACCGGGGAGCTGTTTTTT
TRBJ1-5	TRBV7-8	13	.	.	CASSSVGSQPQHF	TGTGCCAGCAGCTCAGTAGGTAGTCAGCCCCAGCATTTT
TRBJ2-2	TRBV27	15	once	.	CASSLRSTNTGELFF	TGTGCCAGCAGTTTAAGAAGTACGAACACCGGGGAGCTGTTTTTT
TRBJ1-2	TRBV6-4	12	once	.	CASSEQGLGYTF	TGTGCCAGCAGTGAGCAGGGCTTAGGCTACACCTTC
TRBJ2-7	TRBV12-5	15	once	TRBD2	CASGLVPSGGYEQYF	TGTGCTAGTGGTTTGGTCCCTAGCGGGGGCTACGAGCAGTACTTC
TRBJ1-1	TRBV21-1	14	.	.	CASRYRGGNTEAFF	TGTGCCAGCAGATATAGGGGGGGGAACACTGAAGCTTTCTTT
TRBJ2-1	TRBV2	14	.	TRBD2	CASLAGLSYNEQFF	TGTGCCAGTTTAGCGGGGCTCTCCTACAATGAGCAGTTCTTC
TRBJ2-5	TRBV6-1	15	once	.	CASSEAVIRQETQYF	TGTGCCAGCAGTGAAGCAGTAATCAGGCAAGAGACCCAGTACTTC
TRBJ2-3	TRBV27	13	.	TRBD1	CASAQGVSNTQYF	TGTGCCAGCGCCCAGGGGGTATCAAATACGCAGTATTTT
TRBJ1-2	TRBV28	15	.	.	CASSSSAFPKYNYTF	TGTGCCAGCAGTTCATCGGCTTTTCCTAAGTATAACTACACCTTC
TRBJ2-1	TRBV19	16	.	TRBD2	CATLYKLAGEHNEQFF	TGTGCCACCTTATACAAACTAGCGGGGGAGCACAATGAGCAGTTCTTC
TRBJ2-3	TRBV6-1	14	.	.	CASRQNLATDTQYF	TGTGCCAGCAGACAGAACCTTGCCACAGATACGCAGTATTTT